This passage covers 25 T cell receptor beta chains from one sample sequenced in a study of blood T cell repertoires in COVID-19. TCRdb keeps only in-frame clones here, not all; method: immunoSEQ multiplex PCR. Of 100,000 to 150,000 clones listed, around 81% are singletons. Material: peripheral blood. These receptors were taken from a woman aged 45 to 65 with acute or convalescent COVID-19.

This clone was recorded a few times. As DNA, the CDR3 is TGCGCCAGCAGCTTGGGAAGGGATCTAGAGGACAAGAACACTGAAGCTTTCTTT. Translation: CASSLGRDLEDKNTEAFF. The chain links TRBV5-1 to TRBJ1-1; D may be TRBD1 (5 bases). From germline, CDR1 is SGHRS and CDR2 YFSETQ. The CDR3 runs 18 residues. The V end was cut by 0 bases, the J end by 1 base, with 19 bases between.

The sample holds a few counts of this clone. The chain's CDR3 is CAGTRDIATTEAFF. For the CDR3, the DNA is TGTGCCGGCACCCGGGACATTGCAACCACTGAAGCTTTCTTT. The J gene is TRBJ1-1, the V gene TRBV30, with D perhaps matching TRBD1 (6 bases). Trimming pared 8 bases from V and 4 bases from J, leaving 20 bases between. The CDR3 has 14 amino acids. CDR1 is GTSNPN, CDR2 SVGIG, per germline (reference sequence).

This clone was found once. The rearrangement uses TRBV6-2 or TRBV6-3 and TRBJ2-4; TRBD2 might be the D (6 bases). The V and J ends lost 3 bases and 0 bases respectively, with 9 bases between them. CDR3 length: 15 amino acids. Germline values: CDR1 MNHEY, CDR2 SVGEGT. The CDR3 sequence is CASSYSGLAKNIQYF. CDR3 DNA sequence: TGTGCCAGCAGTTATAGCGGACTAGCCAAAAACATTCAGTACTTC.

V is TRBV6-1 and J is TRBJ2-7; TRBD2 might be the D (5 bases). Germline loops: CDR1 MNHNS, CDR2 SASEGT. V lost 1 base to trimming and J lost 1 base, with 11 bases between them. There are 15 residues in the CDR3. The CDR3 DNA follows: TGTGCCAGCAGTGAAGGGGAGCGGATTTCCTACGAGCAGTACTTC. Translated: CASSEGERISYEQYF.

This clone was seen more than once but under ten times. The V and J genes are TRBV29-1 and TRBJ2-1; the match to TRBD2 covers 10 bases. CDR1 SQVTM and CDR2 ANQGSEA come from the germline V gene. Germline trimming cut 3 bases from V and 8 bases from J; bases unmatched to any gene: 7. The length of the CDR3 is 14 residues. The CDR3 spells CSVDRASGSDEQFF. The CDR3 bases are TGCAGCGTTGACCGGGCTAGCGGGAGCGATGAGCAGTTCTTC.

The V gene is TRBV28, the J gene TRBJ1-1; D might be TRBD1 (5 bases). This CDR3 spans 16 amino acids. V was trimmed by 0 bases and J by 4 bases, leaving 15 bases between them. The germline CDR1 and CDR2 sequences are MDHEN and SYDVKM. The chain's CDR3 is CASSLWARGGVTEAFF. The CDR3 bases are TGTGCCAGCAGTTTATGGGCAAGGGGTGGTGTCACTGAAGCTTTCTTT.

The chain links TRBV6-2 or TRBV6-3 to TRBJ2-3; the D gene is possibly TRBD1 (5 bases). Germline lookup yields CDR1 MNHEY and CDR2 SVGEGT. The CDR3 extends over 15 amino acids. The ends were cut back, 7 bases at V and 2 bases at J, with 16 bases in the middle. CDR3 protein: CASTPLNRNTDTQYF. The CDR3 region has the DNA TGTGCCAGCACCCCCCTGAACAGGAACACAGATACGCAGTATTTT.

The rearrangement uses TRBV29-1 and TRBJ2-1, with 13 bases aligning to TRBD2. V trimming: 5 bases; J trimming: 16 bases; junction bases outside the gene matches: 8. The CDR3 is made up of 12 amino acids. CDR1 and CDR2 from the germline V gene are SQVTM and ANQGSEA. CDR3 sequence: CSVSTSGGPEFF. The CDR3 DNA reads TGCAGCGTTTCGACTAGCGGGGGGCCTGAATTCTTC.

The gene calls are TRBV7-9 and TRBJ2-7, with D possibly being TRBD2 (5 bases). V was shortened by 7 bases and J by 4 bases, with 14 bases between the two germline ends. CDR1 is SEHNR and CDR2 is FQNEAQ in the germline V gene (reference sequence). The CDR3 sequence is 13 residues long. This CDR3 reads CASMLSGSYEQYF. The CDR3 nucleotides read TGTGCCAGCATGCTCTCTGGGAGTTACGAGCAGTACTTC.

This chain uses TRBV18 with TRBJ2-1, with 7 bases that match TRBD1. Germline V gives CDR1 KGHSH, CDR2 LQKENI. CDR3 size: 13 residues. The ends lost 10 bases at V and 4 bases at J; junction bases unmatched: 7. In DNA form, the CDR3 reads TGTGCCACCACAGGGGTACTATACAATGAGCAGTTCTTC. It translates to CATTGVLYNEQFF.

J is TRBJ2-7 and V is TRBV18; a weak D match, TRBD2 (5 bases). The CDR3 is made up of 12 amino acids. V shed 3 bases and J shed 5 bases, with 8 bases lying between them. The germline V gene has CDR1 KGHSH and CDR2 LQKENI. CDR3 loop: CASSPSGNEQYF. The CDR3 coding sequence is TGTGCCAGCTCACCCTCCGGGAACGAGCAGTACTTC.

The chain is built from TRBV6-5 and TRBJ1-6; 9 bases line up with TRBD1. Germline values: CDR1 MNHEY, CDR2 SVGAGI. The CDR3 length is 14 residues. V lost 2 bases, J lost 8 bases, and 1 base stayed unmatched. The CDR3 DNA follows: TGTGCCAGCAGTTACGACAGGGGGGATTCACCCCTCCACTTT. The encoded protein is CASSYDRGDSPLHF.

This clone has only one observation. The V call is TRBV20-1, the J call TRBJ1-2; 7 bases are shared with TRBD1. This CDR3 comprises 11 residues. Germline CDR1 and CDR2: DFQATT and SNEGSKA (reference sequence). J lost 10 bases, V lost 6 bases, and 8 bases had no gene match. CDR3 nucleotide sequence: TGCAGTGCCCAGGGGGGATCAGACTACACCTTC. Residues: CSAQGGSDYTF.

The chain joins TRBV7-2 to TRBJ1-1; D ambiguous. Germline lookup yields CDR1 SGHTA and CDR2 FQGNSA. The CDR3 length is 15 residues. Deletions cut 1 base from V and 6 bases from J, with 15 bases between. The CDR3 loop reads CASSLGGFVYAEAFF. The CDR3 DNA reads as TGTGCCAGCAGCTTAGGCGGGTTTGTCTACGCTGAAGCTTTCTTT. Combining the CDR3 with reference TRBV7-2 and TRBJ1-1 gives the whole variable domain GAGVSQSPSNKVTEKGKDVELRCDPISGHTALYWYRQSLGQGLEFLIYFQGNSAPDKSGLPSDRFSAERTGGSVSTLTIQRTQQEDSAVYLCASSLGGFVYAEAFFGQGTRLTVV.

This chain connects TRBV10-3 to TRBJ2-7; 8 bases agree with TRBD1. Germline values: CDR1 ENHRY, CDR2 SYGVKD. The CDR3 sequence is 15 residues long. V dropped 3 bases and J dropped 1; count of bases not matched to a gene: 5. CDR3 sequence reads: CAISERDRTSYEQYF. CDR3 sequence (DNA): TGTGCCATCAGTGAAAGGGACAGGACATCCTACGAGCAGTACTTC.

The chain couples TRBV5-1 to TRBJ2-1; 7 bases are a match to TRBD1. This CDR3 contains 15 residues. Germline V gives CDR1 SGHRS, CDR2 YFSETQ. Losses at the gene ends were 1 base for V and 2 bases for J; bases not matched to a gene: 3. CDR3 nucleotide sequence: TGCGCCAGCAGCTTGACCGGGACAGCCTACAATGAGCAGTTCTTC. Protein: CASSLTGTAYNEQFF.

V gene TRBV6-5 combines with J gene TRBJ2-7, with 8 bases identical to TRBD2. This CDR3 contains 13 residues. With V trimmed by 6 bases and J by 6 bases, 7 bases remained unmatched. CDR1 is MNHEY and CDR2 is SVGAGI in the germline V gene. The CDR3 is CASRGAGDGEQYF. As DNA, the CDR3 is TGTGCCAGCAGAGGAGCGGGAGACGGCGAGCAGTACTTC.

The sample holds one count of this clone. The rearrangement uses TRBV11-2 and TRBJ2-7, with D unclear. The CDR3 covers 14 residues. Germline CDR1 and CDR2: SGHAT and FQNNGV. Trimming took off 1 base at V and 4 bases at J, with 11 bases between the two ends. CDR3 nucleotides: TGTGCCAGCAGCTTAGGAGTGGTGTTTTACGAGCAGTACTTC. Translated: CASSLGVVFYEQYF.

The chain combines TRBV3-1 (or the pseudogene TRBV3-2) with TRBJ1-2; 11 bases match TRBD1. This CDR3 comprises 17 residues. Germline V gene lookup returns CDR1 LGHDT and CDR2 YNNKEL (reference sequence). V dropped 3 bases and J dropped 8; count of bases not matched to a gene: 14. The CDR3 is CASSQTVLGTGGNGYTF. CDR3 nucleotides: TGTGCCAGCAGCCAGACGGTCCTAGGGACAGGGGGGAACGGCTACACCTTC.

This chain uses TRBV20-1 with TRBJ2-5; D not resolved. The germline CDR1 and CDR2 sequences are DFQATT and SNEGSKA (reference sequence). The V and J ends lost 3 bases and 5 bases respectively, with 25 bases between them. This CDR3 region has 17 residues. CDR3 loop: CSASSATYAPLAETQYF. The CDR3 nucleotides are TGCAGTGCTAGTTCCGCGACTTACGCTCCTCTCGCTGAGACCCAGTACTTC.

This clone was seen only once. The chain couples TRBV10-1 to TRBJ2-1; the D gene is possibly TRBD1 (6 bases). V dropped 3 bases and J dropped 0 bases, with 15 bases sitting between them. This CDR3 has 17 residues. CDR1 is WNHNN, CDR2 SYGVQD, per germline (reference sequence). The CDR3 region is CASSEGGPPSSYNEQFF. Written as DNA, the CDR3 is TGCGCCAGCAGTGAAGGGGGACCCCCTAGCTCCTACAATGAGCAGTTCTTC.

The chain combines TRBV19 with TRBJ1-2, with TRBD1 identical over 9 bases. Trimming cost V 6 bases and J 7 bases; bases outside gene matches: 9. CDR3 length equals 14 residues. Germline V gene sequence: CDR1 LNHDA, CDR2 SQIVND (reference sequence). The CDR3 is CASSTTGGVSGYTF. The CDR3 nucleotides read TGTGCCAGTAGCACTACAGGGGGCGTAAGTGGCTACACCTTC.

A few counts support this clone. The chain links TRBV28 to TRBJ1-5, with D perhaps matching TRBD1 (6 bases). Germline assignment: CDR1 MDHEN and CDR2 SYDVKM. Trimming shortened V by 1 base and J by 4 bases, and 11 bases separated the two germline ends. The CDR3 extends over 15 amino acids. In DNA, the CDR3 is TGTGCCAGCAGTTTATATCGGGACAATAATCAGCCCCAGCATTTT. It is translated as CASSLYRDNNQPQHF.

The rearrangement uses TRBV28 and TRBJ1-6; D is possibly TRBD1 (6 bases). Trimming stripped 4 bases from V and 0 bases from J, with 22 bases between. Germline CDR1 is MDHEN and CDR2 is SYDVKM. The CDR3 totals 20 residues. The CDR3 reads CASSSPGTIDISSYNSPLHF. In DNA form, the CDR3 reads TGTGCCAGCAGTTCCCCCGGGACAATCGATATAAGCTCCTATAATTCACCCCTCCACTTT.

This sequence joins TRBV19 and TRBJ2-1; TRBD1 matches at 7 bases. The V gene's germline CDR1 is LNHDA and CDR2 SQIVND (reference sequence). The V and J ends lost 4 bases and 3 bases, in that order; junction bases with no gene match: 15. The CDR3 extends over 18 amino acids. The CDR3, as DNA: TGTGCCAGTAGTACCGCCCCACACAGGGGTGATTTCTACAATGAGCAGTTCTTC. It specifies CASSTAPHRGDFYNEQFF.